This T cell receptor beta chain was identified during a study of glioma-infiltrating T cells after dendritic cell vaccination. Broader study findings: Estimated pretreatment TIL content predicted outcome after dendritic cell vaccination.

V shed 5 bases and J 0 bases; nucleotides not matched to a gene: 6. Germline lookup yields CDR1 LNHDA and CDR2 SQIVND (reference sequence). This CDR3 comprises 16 residues. The time point here: after dendritic cell vaccination, including at tumor progression/relapse. Sequenced by immunoSEQ multiplex PCR; TCRdb stores in-frame clones only, minus some. Of tens of thousands of clones in the sample, roughly 80% were seen once. A note on this clone: What it binds is not known.

The source of this sequence is a human donor with glioblastoma. The sample in question was blood, obtained after dendritic cell vaccination. The genes are TRBV19 and TRBJ2-4, with 8 bases lining up with TRBD1. CDR3 in DNA: TGTGCCAGTAGTTCCTCGGACAGGGTAGCCAAAAACATTCAGTACTTC. Translation: CASSSSDRVAKNIQYF.